Sequencing of this T cell receptor (beta chain) was carried out in a study of T cells in Graves' hyperthyroidism and ophthalmopathy. Whole-study findings and limits: Most thyroid clonotypes expanded above 0.001 appeared in blood too.

RNA transcripts gave rise to amplified TCR beta CDR3 regions. HTBI primers were the set used in a first-round RT-PCR of the TCR CDR3. One entry per CDR3 protein results from TCRdb running MiXCR on the multiplex PCR reads. The table includes fewer than 250,000 distinct CDR3 sequences, roughly 18% detected once. By sample share, this clonotype is medium-sized. Its antigen is not identified. The CDR3 totals 15 residues. V gave up 7 bases and J gave up 4 bases, with 17 bases separating them. Germline V gene data show CDR1 as SEHNR and CDR2 as FQNEAQ (reference sequence). The PBMCs were taken from 10 ml of fresh peripheral blood.

Source material: blood. The sequence was obtained from a man aged 45 to 65 with Graves' hyperthyroidism. V and J are TRBV7-9 and TRBJ2-1; D might be TRBD1 (6 bases). For the CDR3, the DNA is TGTGCCAGCAAGTTCCGGGACACTGCATACAATGAGCAGTTCTTC. Translation gives CASKFRDTAYNEQFF.